One sample yielded the 14 T cell receptor beta chains listed below, sequenced in a study of cytomegalovirus exposure and HLA in healthy donors. A multiplex PCR was run with 60 Vbeta primers and 13 Jbeta primers. Assay: immunoSEQ multiplex PCR; the TCRdb copy retains only in-frame clones and omits some. The sample has about 150,000 clones, more than 75% seen once. Input material: PBMCs. These TCRs come from a young woman in good health and CMV-seronegative.

This chain joins TRBV6-5 and TRBJ2-3; TRBD2 matches 8 bases. This CDR3 has 16 amino acids. Germline assignment: CDR1 MNHEY and CDR2 SVGAGI. V shed 2 bases, J shed 9 bases, and the junction held 13 bases outside the gene matches. CDR3 sequence reads: CASSYEGTSLRVTQYF. The CDR3 DNA follows: TGTGCCAGCAGTTACGAGGGGACTAGTCTCCGGGTCACGCAGTATTTT.

CDR3 sequence reads: CASMTGQAPGYGYTF. In DNA form, the CDR3 reads TGTGCCAGTATGACGGGACAGGCTCCCGGTTATGGCTACACCTTC. The rearrangement uses TRBV19 and TRBJ1-2, with 8 bases matching TRBD1. The CDR3 spans 15 residues. Trimming removed 7 bases from V and 5 bases from J; junction bases left unmatched: 12. Germline CDR1 LNHDA, CDR2 SQIVND (reference sequence).

The chain recombines TRBV15 with TRBJ1-5, with TRBD1 matching over 7 bases. J was trimmed by 7 bases and V by 0 bases; bases with no gene match: 6. This CDR3 spans 15 amino acids. Germline-derived CDR1 and CDR2 are LNHNV and YYDKDF (reference sequence). Here the CDR3 DNA reads TGTGCCACCAGCAGAGACGCAGGGGGAGGCCAGCCCCAGCATTTT. Translation: CATSRDAGGGQPQHF.

This clone has a single count. This sequence joins TRBV12-5 and TRBJ2-1; TRBD2 aligns across 13 bases. After removal of 0 bases from V and 8 bases from J, the junction contained 10 bases not matched to a gene. Germline assignment: CDR1 LGHNT and CDR2 FRNRAP. This CDR3 has 18 residues. This CDR3 is CASGLVLGETSGRHEQFF. CDR3 nucleotide sequence: TGTGCTAGTGGTTTGGTACTAGGGGAGACTAGCGGGAGGCATGAGCAGTTCTTC.

The gene calls are TRBV2 and TRBJ2-2, with 7 positions matching TRBD1. Germline values: CDR1 SNHLY, CDR2 FYNNEI. After removal of 6 bases from V and 1 base from J, the junction contained 5 bases not matched to a gene. The CDR3 length is 15 residues. CDR3 in DNA: TGTGCCAGCAGCCTCCGGGACAGGAACACCGGGGAGCTGTTTTTT. This sequence encodes CASSLRDRNTGELFF.

This clone has a single count. The chain is built from TRBV7-2 and TRBJ2-5, with a weak D call TRBD2 (6 bases). Trimming removed 5 bases at V and 2 bases at J, with 15 bases between. CDR3 length: 15 residues. CDR1 is SGHTA, CDR2 FQGNSA, per germline. The CDR3, as DNA: TGTGCCAGCAGCCGACCAGGGAGGCCACAAGAGACCCAGTACTTC. Protein sequence: CASSRPGRPQETQYF.

The V call is TRBV6-1, the J call TRBJ2-3; D is ambiguous. The CDR3 has 13 residues. CDR1 MNHNS and CDR2 SASEGT come from the germline V gene. Trimming cost V 8 bases and J 1 base, with 10 bases left between them. In DNA, the CDR3 is TGTGCCAGCGGCGGTCCTGGCACAGATACGCAGTATTTT. Amino acid sequence: CASGGPGTDTQYF.

The V gene is TRBV30, the J gene TRBJ1-6, with D tentatively TRBD1 (5 bases). This CDR3 has 13 residues. Per germline, CDR1 GTSNPN and CDR2 SVGIG (reference sequence). V was clipped by 2 bases and J by 10 bases, with 12 bases between them. CDR3 nucleotide sequence: TGTGCCTGGAGTCCCGGGAGGGACTCACCCCTCCACTTT. It yields the protein CAWSPGRDSPLHF.

The chain carries TRBV6-5 and TRBJ2-2; 8 bases line up with TRBD1. The CDR3 extends over 15 amino acids. Germline V gene data show CDR1 as MNHEY and CDR2 as SVGAGI. J gave up 4 bases and V 6 bases, and 7 bases lay outside the gene matches. The CDR3 DNA sequence: TGTGCCAGCAGCCTCCGGACAGGGCCCACCGGGGAGCTGTTTTTT. It specifies CASSLRTGPTGELFF.

The V gene is TRBV29-1, the J gene TRBJ2-1, with TRBD1 matching 9 bases. This CDR3 region has 15 residues. V trimming: 2 bases; J trimming: 8 bases; junction bases outside the gene matches: 10. Germline V gene data show CDR1 as SQVTM and CDR2 as ANQGSEA. Here the CDR3 DNA reads TGCAGCGTTGAACTAACCGGGACAGGGTTCGATGAGCAGTTCTTC. The encoded protein is CSVELTGTGFDEQFF.

The rearrangement uses TRBV2 and TRBJ2-3; 9 positions match TRBD2. The CDR3 runs to 16 residues. Germline V CDR1 and CDR2: SNHLY, FYNNEI. Germline trimming cut 4 bases from V and 5 bases from J; bases unmatched to any gene: 10. CDR3 residues: CASSGRGGGALDTQYF. Written as DNA, the CDR3 is TGTGCCAGCAGTGGACGGGGCGGGGGGGCCCTAGATACGCAGTATTTT.

This chain connects TRBV6-5 to TRBJ1-2, with D possibly TRBD1 on 5 matching bases. The CDR3 has 15 amino acids. Germline lookup yields CDR1 MNHEY and CDR2 SVGAGI. Trimming stripped 6 bases from V and 7 bases from J, with 21 bases between. CDR3 nucleotide sequence: TGTGCCAGCAGACCCTATAGGGGCCCTCCCGGTGGCTACACCTTC. It codes for CASRPYRGPPGGYTF.

This chain joins TRBV27 and TRBJ2-7; D unclear. The germline gives CDR1 MNHEY, CDR2 SMNVEV (reference sequence). V lost 1 base and J lost 5, with 15 bases in between. The CDR3 runs 15 residues. CDR3 coding DNA: TGTGCCAGCAGTTTATTTTTGGGTGGGCCTGACGAGCAGTACTTC. It codes for CASSLFLGGPDEQYF.

The V call is TRBV28, the J call TRBJ1-2; 7 bases fit TRBD1. Germline values: CDR1 MDHEN, CDR2 SYDVKM. This CDR3 has 14 residues. V dropped 2 bases and J dropped 0; count of bases not matched to a gene: 0. CDR3 sequence: CASSLDRANYGYTF. DNA of the CDR3: TGTGCCAGCAGTTTAGACAGGGCTAACTATGGCTACACCTTC.